The clone carrying this T cell receptor beta chain was recorded many times. Its cognate antigen is unknown. According to the study, TCR beta libraries were built with iRepertoire HTBI primers and CDR3-region Arm-PCR. TCRdb called the multiplex PCR reads again in MiXCR, with one record for every CDR3 protein. The sample includes 350,000 to 400,000 distinct CDR3 sequences, about 14% seen only once; the top ten take about 24%. This specimen belongs to a study of regulatory T cells in long-lasting Graves disease. The study, taken as a whole, reports: Study of thyroid tissue was not done, with only peripheral blood studied.

The CDR3 consists of 13 residues. CDR1 and CDR2 (germline): GTSNPN, SVGIG (reference sequence). V dropped 0 bases and J dropped 2 bases, with 7 bases sitting between them. Time point meaning: newly diagnosed GD, antithyroid drugs for less than 3 months. From PBMCs, RNA was extracted and then used to make the TCR library. By American Thyroid Association guidelines, Graves' disease was diagnosed in the cohort. The source of the patients was an endocrinology department in Xi'an, China. The sequenced sample was peripheral blood mononuclear cells (PBMCs), obtained at new diagnosis, from a patient treated with antithyroid drugs. The source is a female donor with Graves disease. The genes are TRBV30 and TRBJ1-1; D perhaps matches TRBD1 (5 bases). The CDR3 sequence is CAWSVQANTEAFF. The CDR3 DNA sequence: TGTGCCTGGAGTGTACAGGCAAACACTGAAGCTTTCTTT.